These 27 T cell receptor beta chains were all obtained from the same sample, sequenced in a study of cytomegalovirus exposure and HLA in healthy donors. This PCR relied on a set of 60 Vbeta primers and 13 Jbeta primers. TCRdb's table, derived via immunoSEQ multiplex PCR, lists solely in-frame clones and lacks some. The data show about 150,000 clones, about two thirds seen once. The sample taken for sequencing was PBMCs. Receptor source: a woman younger than 35 in good health and CMV-seronegative.

By proportion, this clone is medium-sized. The chain carries TRBV19 and TRBJ2-1; 11 bases line up with TRBD2. CDR1 is LNHDA and CDR2 is SQIVND in the germline V gene (reference sequence). J gave up 6 bases and V 5 bases, and 15 bases lay outside the gene matches. The CDR3 covers 18 residues. The CDR3 DNA reads TGTGCCAGTAGTTTCCTGACTAGCGGGACGCTTAACCTCAATGAGCAGTTCTTC. Its translation: CASSFLTSGTLNLNEQFF.

The genes are TRBV4-2 and TRBJ2-7; TRBD2 matches at 8 bases. V trimming: 0 bases; J trimming: 5 bases; junction bases outside the gene matches: 9. The germline gives CDR1 LGHNA, CDR2 YNFKEQ. The CDR3 loop spans 16 amino acids. The CDR3 here is CASSQDGGGRVNEQYF. The CDR3 DNA is TGTGCCAGCAGCCAAGATGGCGGGGGGCGCGTCAACGAGCAGTACTTC.

The V gene is TRBV7-2, the J gene TRBJ2-5, with TRBD1 as a possible D gene (6 bases). The germline CDR1 and CDR2 sequences are SGHTA and FQGNSA. Trimming stripped 1 base from V and 5 bases from J, with 26 bases between. This CDR3 has 19 amino acids. CDR3 DNA sequence: TGTGCCAGCAGCTTAGGAGTGGGGGCACAGGGCCGCATTCTGGAGACCCAGTACTTC. The encoded protein is CASSLGVGAQGRILETQYF.

As concerns this clone: This sample includes further DNA sequences coding for the same CDR3. The rearrangement uses TRBV19 and TRBJ2-2; 11 bases fit TRBD2. The germline gives CDR1 LNHDA, CDR2 SQIVND (reference sequence). This CDR3 is built from 15 residues. J was trimmed by 6 bases and V by 3 bases; bases with no gene match: 3. The CDR3 spells CASSILAGGSGELFF. CDR3 nucleotide sequence: TGTGCCAGTAGTATCCTAGCGGGAGGCTCCGGGGAGCTGTTTTTT.

The CDR3 bases are TGCAGCGTTATGGTGACAGATAGCAATCAGCCCCAGCATTTT. This encodes CSVMVTDSNQPQHF. The chain uses TRBV29-1 and TRBJ1-5; a weak D match, TRBD1 (5 bases). Per germline, CDR1 SQVTM and CDR2 ANQGSEA. This CDR3 spans 14 amino acids. V lost 5 bases, J lost 0 bases, and 11 bases lay in between.

The genes are TRBV6-1 and TRBJ2-1; 10 bases are a match to TRBD1. The CDR3 is made up of 14 amino acids. Germline loops: CDR1 MNHNS, CDR2 SASEGT. The V gene end was trimmed by 6 bases and the J gene end by 5 bases; junction bases not matched to a gene: 4. DNA for the CDR3: TGTGCCAGCAGGTGGGACAGGGGAGACAATGAGCAGTTCTTC. Translated, it gives CASRWDRGDNEQFF.

V usage is TRBV6-6 and J usage is TRBJ2-1, with TRBD2 identical over 14 bases. CDR3 length: 15 residues. Germline V gene data show CDR1 as MNHNY and CDR2 as SVGAGI (reference sequence). V was pared by 2 bases and J by 10 bases, with 4 bases of the junction left unmatched. Here the CDR3 DNA reads TGTGCCAGCAGTTACCAGGGGACTAGCGGGAGCGAGCAGTTCTTC. The encoded protein is CASSYQGTSGSEQFF.

The CDR3 nucleotides are TGTGCCAGCAGCTTTCCGTGGGAGGCCCCGTACGAGCAGTTCTTC. Its translation is CASSFPWEAPYEQFF. This chain uses TRBV11-3 with TRBJ2-1; possible D gene TRBD2, 6 bases. The CDR3 totals 15 residues. Germline V gene sequence: CDR1 SGHNT, CDR2 YENEEA. Deletions cut 3 bases from V and 10 bases from J, with 19 bases between.

The chain combines TRBV5-6 with TRBJ1-1, with a weak D call TRBD1 (6 bases). This CDR3 comprises 15 residues. Germline V lookup: CDR1 SGHDT, CDR2 YYEEEE. Trimming removed 0 bases from V and 0 bases from J, with 9 bases in between. The DNA of the CDR3 is TGTGCCAGCAGCTTGGCGGGACATTTGAACACTGAAGCTTTCTTT. Its protein product is CASSLAGHLNTEAFF.

V gene TRBV7-2 combines with J gene TRBJ2-5; D possibly corresponds to TRBD2 (5 bases). The DNA end is more similar to TRBJ2-7, so the J call may be wrong. The CDR3 loop spans 14 amino acids. Per germline, CDR1 SGHTA and CDR2 FQGNSA. In DNA form, the CDR3 reads TGTGCCAGCAGCTTACCGGGAAAAGGCTACGAGCAGTACTTC. Translated: CASSLPGKGYEQYF.

This CDR3 is CASSLEATGEKLFF. CDR3 nucleotide sequence: TGTGCCAGCAGCTTAGAGGCGACAGGTGAAAAACTGTTTTTT. The V call is TRBV11-2, the J call TRBJ1-4; the D gene is possibly TRBD1 (6 bases). Germline loops: CDR1 SGHAT, CDR2 FQNNGV. The CDR3 is made up of 14 amino acids. Between the trimmed V and J ends, which lost 0 bases and 7 bases, there was a span of 9 bases.

The rearrangement joins TRBV19 to TRBJ1-1; TRBD1 is a possible D gene (5 bases). V was trimmed by 3 bases and J by 1 base, leaving 12 bases between them. CDR3 size: 15 residues. CDR1 is LNHDA, CDR2 SQIVND, per germline (reference sequence). The CDR3 region is CASSMYTGRNTEAFF. The CDR3 bases are TGTGCCAGTAGTATGTACACAGGCCGGAACACTGAAGCTTTCTTT.

This clone showed up just once. The CDR3 DNA sequence: TGTGCCAGTAGAGGGCGGCAGGGCACAGCCAGCACTGAAGCTTTCTTT. Translation: CASRGRQGTASTEAFF. The chain links TRBV19 to TRBJ1-1, with D perhaps TRBD1 (5 bases). Germline V gives CDR1 LNHDA, CDR2 SQIVND (reference sequence). Trimming stripped 6 bases from V and 4 bases from J, with 21 bases between. The CDR3 consists of 16 residues.

The rearrangement uses TRBV28 and TRBJ2-2; 8 bases agree with TRBD2. V trimming: 5 bases; J trimming: 6 bases; junction bases outside the gene matches: 5. CDR1 is MDHEN, CDR2 SYDVKM, per germline. The CDR3 extends over 14 amino acids. CDR3 DNA: TGTGCCAGCAGTCCCATCGGGGGGGCCGGGGAGCTGTTTTTT. It is translated as CASSPIGGAGELFF.

J is TRBJ1-2 and V is TRBV6-5; TRBD1 matches at 7 bases. Germline CDR1 reads MNHEY; CDR2 reads SVGAGI. The CDR3 covers 14 residues. V lost 2 bases, J lost 6 bases, and 6 bases stayed unmatched. The chain's CDR3 is CASSYIGRGNGYTF. CDR3 in DNA: TGTGCCAGCAGTTACATCGGCAGGGGGAATGGCTACACCTTC.

This clone has only a few counts. J is TRBJ2-1 and V is TRBV11-3; 10 bases line up with TRBD2. Germline-derived CDR1 and CDR2 are SGHNT and YENEEA. This CDR3 region has 14 residues. V shed 5 bases, J shed 7 bases, and the junction held 5 bases outside the gene matches. DNA for the CDR3: TGTGCCAGCAGCCTTAAACTAGCGGGGAATGAGCAGTTCTTC. As protein: CASSLKLAGNEQFF.

The chain links TRBV7-9 to TRBJ1-4, with D tentatively TRBD1 (5 bases). V lost 3 bases, J lost 0 bases, and 14 bases lay in between. The CDR3 sequence is 17 residues long. Germline V CDR1 and CDR2: SEHNR, FQNEAQ (reference sequence). CDR3 coding DNA: TGTGCCAGCAGCTTCATGGGGGGGAACCCAACTAATGAAAAACTGTTTTTT. This gives the protein CASSFMGGNPTNEKLFF.

The chain joins TRBV5-4 to TRBJ1-5, with D perhaps matching TRBD1 (5 bases). Germline V gene lookup returns CDR1 SGHNT and CDR2 YYREEE (reference sequence). Trimming removed 1 base from V and 2 bases from J, with 7 bases in between. This CDR3 spans 14 amino acids. CDR3 region: CASSLKGGNQPQHF. The CDR3 coding sequence is TGTGCCAGCAGCTTGAAAGGGGGCAATCAGCCCCAGCATTTT. The entire variable domain, with the rest obtained from reference TRBV5-4 and TRBJ1-5, is as follows: ETGVTQSPTHLIKTRGQQVTLRCSSQSGHNTVSWYQQALGQGPQFIFQYYREEENGRGNFPPRFSGLQFPNYSSELNVNALELDDSALYLCASSLKGGNQPQHFGDGTRLSIL.

CDR3: CASSRAGNGNYGYTF. CDR3 nucleotide sequence: TGTGCCAGTAGTAGGGCAGGGAATGGTAACTATGGCTACACCTTC. This chain links TRBV19 with TRBJ1-2; TRBD1 is a possible D gene (5 bases). Germline-derived CDR1 and CDR2 are LNHDA and SQIVND (reference sequence). The CDR3 runs 15 residues. With 4 bases removed from V and 1 base from J, the gap between germline ends came to 13 bases.

The rearrangement joins TRBV30 to TRBJ1-1, with D uncertain. Trimming shortened V by 5 bases and J by 0 bases, and 10 bases separated the two germline ends. This CDR3 spans 13 amino acids. Germline-derived CDR1 and CDR2 are GTSNPN and SVGIG (reference sequence). CDR3 coding DNA: TGTGCCTGGGGTAAGCAGGTGAACACTGAAGCTTTCTTT. Translating it yields CAWGKQVNTEAFF.

This sequence joins TRBV4-3 and TRBJ2-3, with 9 bases identical to TRBD2. CDR1 and CDR2 (germline): LGHNA, YSLEER. V was pared by 4 bases and J by 1 base, with 0 bases of the junction left unmatched. The CDR3 is made up of 14 amino acids. The CDR3 DNA reads TGCGCCAGCAGCCGGACTAGCGGCACAGATACGCAGTATTTT. Encoded protein: CASSRTSGTDTQYF.

The genes are TRBV7-2 and TRBJ2-7, with 15 nucleotides matching TRBD2. Germline V gene sequence: CDR1 SGHTA, CDR2 FQGNSA. This CDR3 is 16 amino acids long. J was trimmed by 7 bases and V by 0 bases; bases with no gene match: 4. In DNA form, the CDR3 reads TGTGCCAGCAGCTTAGCACAGGGACTAGCGGGGGGAGAGCAGTACGTC. It encodes CASSLAQGLAGGEQYV.

The chain links TRBV27 to TRBJ1-2; 7 bases align to TRBD1. The CDR3 sequence is 14 residues long. CDR1 and CDR2 (germline): MNHEY, SMNVEV (reference sequence). V was clipped by 3 bases and J by 4 bases; unmatched bases: 5. The CDR3 here is CASSLSGTVYGYTF. The CDR3 DNA reads TGTGCCAGCAGTTTGTCCGGGACAGTCTATGGCTACACCTTC.

The chain uses TRBV27 and TRBJ1-4; the D is unclear. V lost 2 bases and J 7 bases, leaving 14 bases between the germline ends. The CDR3 has 15 amino acids. Germline assignment: CDR1 MNHEY and CDR2 SMNVEV (reference sequence). The CDR3 bases are TGTGCCAGCAGTTTAATAGGCCAACGGGGTGAAAAACTGTTTTTT. Amino acid sequence: CASSLIGQRGEKLFF.

Written as DNA, the CDR3 is TGTGCCAGCTCACCACATGCACCGGGACATAGCTCCTACGAGCAGTACGTC. This sequence encodes CASSPHAPGHSSYEQYV. This chain links TRBV18 with TRBJ2-7; tentatively, D is TRBD1 (6 bases). From germline, CDR1 is KGHSH and CDR2 LQKENI. The ends were cut back, 1 base at V and 0 bases at J, with 16 bases in the middle. The CDR3 contains 17 residues.

The CDR3 DNA reads TGTGCCAGCAGTTACGCCCGGACAGCGCGGGATCAGCCCCAGCATTTT. Translating it yields CASSYARTARDQPQHF. This chain uses TRBV6-6 with TRBJ1-5; maybe TRBD1 (6 bases). The CDR3 is 16 amino acids. V was trimmed by 2 bases and J by 5 bases, leaving 16 bases between them. The V gene's germline CDR1 is MNHNY and CDR2 SVGAGI (reference sequence).

This sequence joins TRBV19 and TRBJ1-1; the D gene is possibly TRBD1 (5 bases). The V gene's germline CDR1 is LNHDA and CDR2 SQIVND (reference sequence). Trimming stripped 6 bases from V and 0 bases from J, with 11 bases between. This CDR3 is built from 14 residues. CDR3 protein: CASSRVFMNTEAFF. DNA of the CDR3: TGTGCCAGTAGCAGGGTCTTTATGAACACTGAAGCTTTCTTT.